This entry features one T cell receptor beta chain sequence. This clone's antigen is unknown. No qualities accompany the bases; no much larger clone lies one base away. Using the deep immunoSEQ assay, TCR CDR3 regions were amplified from genomic DNA by multiplex PCR. Extracted genomic DNA from each cell subset was distributed evenly across all wells of several immunoSEQ 96-well plates, and each plate was treated as a replicate. Each replicate PCR for sorted subsets received roughly 0.2 ug genomic DNA, equal to roughly 33,000 T cell genomes. Purified libraries were measured with a Qubit 3.0 fluorometer, size-checked on a Bioanalyzer 2100, and measured again with the KAPA Library Quantification kit. Each immunoSEQ 96-well plate was sequenced on its own single-read 150-cycle Illumina NextSeq 550 flow cell. The original methods were these. Because only junctional sequences without quality scores were contained in the immunoSEQ output, filtering matching that applied to full-length reads could not be performed. Sequences were annotated with PyIR, a Python wrapper for IgBLAST v1.9, and V/J genes and CDR3 were assigned using IMGT germline references. Reads with weak V/J assignments (E-value above 1e-6), missing CDR3, stop codons, out-of-frame junctions, or ambiguous translated residues were removed. V3J clonotypes were defined as sequences sharing the same inferred V gene, J gene, and CDR3 amino acid sequence. To compute the percentage overlap between repertoires, the number of shared unique clonotypes was divided by the size of the smaller repertoire. RTK rarefaction, the Chao1 estimator, and Recon v2.1 estimates of unobserved clonotypes were used to assess repertoire richness. OLGA was used to compute generation probabilities for all TCRbeta clonotypes that the gDNA method yielded from several donors. TCRdb carries this immuneACCESS record with in-frame sequences only. Its versions omit some clonotypes, under half of them owing to an unresolved V gene in the studies checked, with the rest unexplained. For V, J and clone size, that table is used; D and trimming come from the DNA. The sample table records 2.3 million or so clones; approximately 93% of these occur just once. The ten top clones hold 0.3% to 0.4% of the sample.

Donors were healthy HIV-negative adults with no recently reported acute infections or vaccinations. All donors were Caucasian adults living in Nashville, Tennessee, USA. CD4+ T cells were enriched by magnetic negative selection, after which naive cells were positively selected on CD45RA and the negative fraction was taken as the memory subset. Blood was collected by leukapheresis, and PBMCs were isolated by Ficoll-Histopaque density gradient centrifugation and then cryopreserved in liquid nitrogen vapor phase. Analytical flow cytometry was used to check the purity and quantity of every magnetically sorted T cell population. From each sorted fraction, genomic DNA was isolated and quantified by UV absorbance on a Nanodrop 2000c. This entry belongs to a study of shared clonotypes between healthy human individuals (dated by TCRdb to about 2020). Regarding the study in general: The cohort included three men and two women between 18 and 49 years of age. Per donor, three plates each were used for CD4 naive and CD4 memory, two for CD8 naive, and one for CD8 memory. The study deeply sequenced blood TCR repertoires of five healthy adults to estimate repertoire size and the extent of clonotype sharing between individuals. To increase sequencing depth and limit assay-specific biases, TCR repertoire library preparation and sequencing were carried out by different laboratories using diverse techniques. Leukapheresis yielded between about 0.85 and 10 billion PBMCs per donor. Study-wide conclusions, independent of this receptor: Because the study included a small number of donors, the genetic and exposure-history diversity represented was limited. Sharing across a few donors was observed for 4.5% to 6.5% of naive CD4, over 3% of naive CD8, 2% to 2.5% of memory CD4, and over 0.3% of memory CD8 clonotypes. Incomplete sequencing was indicated by rarefaction of sorted-subset datasets, despite the large sequencing depth. Based on pairwise subsampling, the degree of clonotype sharing among donors was expected to be affected by sequencing depth. Only blood was sampled, and tissue TCR repertoires likely differ from those in blood. Estimated clonotype richness was generally larger for naive than for memory subsets. Compared with non-shared clonotypes, the clonotypes found in all four sorted-subset donors had higher generation probabilities.

The germline V gene sets CDR1 to MNHEY and CDR2 to SVGAGI. V has 5 bases trimmed and J has 4 bases trimmed; junction bases matching no gene number 6. From cysteine to phenylalanine, the CDR3 is 14 amino acids long. Here the CDR3 DNA is all that survives: 42 bases in frame from base 1. This TCR derives from a man aged 18-30 years in good health. Some clones in this sample may be carry-over from other donors' samples. The sequencing sample was made of naive CD4+ T cells from PBMCs. Interpreted using the paper, the cell subset or site label stands for: CD45RA+ positively selected. The sequence is built from TRBV6-5 and TRBJ2-7, with 9 bases in between that match TRBD1. The sequenced DNA: TGTGCCAGCAGTCCTAAGGACAGGGGATACGAGCAGTACTTC. The resulting protein is CASSPKDRGYEQYF.